This T cell receptor (beta chain) was sequenced in a study of cytomegalovirus exposure and HLA in healthy donors. Study-wide background: Assignment to the Caucasian-associated ancestry cluster applied to approximately 80% of the approximately 390 genotyped donors. Study-wide findings and caveats: HLA restriction was apparent for most CMV-associated TCR beta chains in a later analysis. Reports indicated that the classifier achieved high specificity and sensitivity in diagnosing cytomegalovirus status.

Concerning this clone itself: Its antigen is unknown.

Primers: 60 Vbeta forward and 13 Jbeta reverse. Original analysis: Approximately 10 million shared chains were among 80 million or so unique TCR beta chains counted in a later analysis. Assay used: immunoSEQ multiplex PCR; TCRdb lists only in-frame clones, some missing. That table gives V, J and clone size, and the DNA gave D and trimming. In total, the table holds 80,000 to 100,000 clones. The length of the CDR3 is 14 residues. The germline V gene has CDR1 MDHEN and CDR2 SYDVKM. The ends were cut back, 4 bases at V and 7 bases at J, with 13 bases in the middle. This receptor was identified in a man aged 45 to 65 in good health and CMV-seropositive. The sequencing input was PBMCs. The V gene is TRBV28, the J gene TRBJ2-2; a weak D match, TRBD1 (6 bases). CDR3 loop: CASSSAGVGGELFF. The CDR3 region has the DNA TGTGCCAGCAGTTCTGCAGGGGTTGGCGGGGAGCTGTTTTTT.